These 26 T cell receptor beta chains came from one sample sequenced in a study of tumor and adjacent non-tumor tissue in lung cancer. The library came from three nested PCR rounds adapted from ARM-PCR protocols. TCRdb re-called the multiplex PCR reads with MiXCR, one entry per CDR3 protein. This table holds 60,000 to 100,000 distinct CDR3 sequences, 76% found once. The template was RNA from unsorted bulk tissue. The normal lung tissue was taken more than 3 cm from the tumor edge. Sequenced: distant non-tumor lung tissue. These receptors all come from an older man with non-small cell lung cancer.

The gene calls are TRBV20-1 and TRBJ2-5, with 14 positions matching TRBD2. Trimming took 5 bases from V and 7 from J; bases not matched to a gene: 6. The V gene's germline CDR1 is DFQATT and CDR2 SNEGSKA (reference sequence). The CDR3 is 14 amino acids. CDR3 nucleotide sequence: TGCAGTGCTTGGGGACTAGCGGGAGAAGGGACCCAGTACTTC. This codes for CSAWGLAGEGTQYF.

In the case of this clonotype: Being one base from a much bigger clone, this may be a read error. The V and J genes are TRBV13 and TRBJ2-2; D may be TRBD1 (6 bases). Trimming cost V 6 bases and J 7 bases, with 18 bases left between them. Germline CDR1 PRHDT, CDR2 FYEKMQ (reference sequence). This CDR3 is built from 15 residues. In DNA form, the CDR3 reads TGTGCCAGCAGAGACAGGATTAGGGAGAACGGGGAGCTGTTTTTT. Amino acid sequence: CASRDRIRENGELFF. Complete variable domain (other parts from reference TRBV13 and TRBJ2-2): AAGVIQSPRHLIKEKRETATLKCYPIPRHDTVYWYQQGPGQDPQFLISFYEKMQSDKGSIPDRFSAQQFSDYHSELNMSSLELGDSALYFCASRDRIRENGELFFGEGSRLTVL.

As for this clonotype: Germline and junction disagree at one end, which may indicate a read error. For the CDR3, the DNA is TGTGCCAGCAGCGTGGTGCCGTACAATGATCAGTTCTTC. Its protein is CASSVVPYNDQFF. This chain links TRBV5-4 with TRBJ2-1, with D unresolved. Germline loops: CDR1 SGHNT, CDR2 YYREEE (reference sequence). The CDR3 totals 13 residues.

As regards this clonotype: An end of the junction does not agree with germline; a read error may underlie this. The J gene is TRBJ1-2, the V gene TRBV11-2; no clear D. CDR3 length equals 15 residues. The germline V gene has CDR1 SGHAT and CDR2 FQNNGV. The CDR3 nucleotides read TGTGTCAGCAACTTTTCAAGGGCCTTCGCATATGGCTACACCTTC. Residues: CVSNFSRAFAYGYTF.

This clonotype has a handful of counts. This could be a read error, since a much larger clone is one nucleotide away. V and J are TRBV1 and TRBJ2-7. TRBV1 is reported as a pseudogene. The CDR3 runs to 15 residues. The CDR3 DNA follows: TGCACCAGCAGCCAACTGGACCGTGAATCCTACGAGCAGTACTTC. Amino acids: CTSSQLDRESYEQYF.

Notes on this clonotype: Germline and junction disagree at one end, which may indicate a read error. The CDR3 loop reads CPSRRRTGGLETQYF. Written as DNA, the CDR3 is TGTCCCAGCAGGCGTAGGACAGGGGGCTTGGAGACCCAGTACTTC. The chain joins TRBV6-5 to TRBJ2-5; 11 bases are shared with TRBD1. The CDR3 consists of 15 residues. In germline, CDR1 is MNHEY, CDR2 SVGAGI.

Worth noting for this clonotype: One end of the junction is discordant with germline, which a read error may explain. The chain has TRBV6-2 or TRBV6-3 and TRBJ2-7; a possible D gene is TRBD1 (6 bases). Looked up from germline, CDR1 is MNHEY and CDR2 is SVGEGT. The CDR3 length is 15 residues. The CDR3 DNA reads as TGTGCCAACAGTAATAAGATAGGGGGATCCTACGAGCAGTACTTC. Residues: CANSNKIGGSYEQYF.

About this clonotype itself: The germline gene is not matched at one end of the junction; a read error may be the cause. V gene TRBV6-1 combines with J gene TRBJ2-1; 8 bases map to TRBD2. The CDR3 spans 19 residues. Germline V gene sequence: CDR1 MNHNS, CDR2 SASEGT. The CDR3 loop is CVSSDPGGPGSLAYNQQFF. CDR3 nucleotides: TGTGTCAGCAGTGATCCGGGAGGGCCGGGGTCGCTCGCCTACAATCAGCAGTTCTTC.

The V and J genes are TRBV11-2 and TRBJ2-7; 8 positions agree with TRBD1. CDR1 and CDR2 from the germline V gene are SGHAT and FQNNGV. The CDR3 totals 15 residues. CDR3 amino acids: CVWSLDQGAPYEQYF. The CDR3 DNA is TGTGTCTGGAGCTTAGATCAGGGGGCCCCATACGAGCAGTACTTC.

As for this clonotype: One end of the junction fails to match germline, which may point to a read error. CDR3 sequence reads: CSAKTYLQTGQETQYF. The DNA of the CDR3 is TGTAGCGCCAAGACCTACCTCCAGACGGGTCAAGAGACCCAGTACTTC. The chain combines TRBV29-1 with TRBJ2-5; TRBD2 is a possible D gene (5 bases). Germline V gene lookup returns CDR1 SQVTM and CDR2 ANQGSEA. The CDR3 length is 16 residues.

With respect to this clonotype: A much larger clone lies a single base off, so this may be a read error. The gene calls are TRBV6-1 and TRBJ1-4, with D maybe TRBD1 (6 bases). Per germline, CDR1 MNHNS and CDR2 SASEGT. V dropped 7 bases and J dropped 6 bases, with 15 bases sitting between them. The CDR3 has 14 amino acids. CDR3 amino acids: CASNHRAVHEKLFF. The CDR3 DNA reads TGTGCCAGCAATCACAGGGCGGTTCATGAAAAACTGTTTTTT.

The genes are TRBV28 and TRBJ1-2; no definite D call. The CDR3 loop spans 17 amino acids. Germline values: CDR1 MDHEN, CDR2 SYDVKM. Trimming stripped 1 base from V and 7 bases from J, with 22 bases between. CDR3 amino acids: CASSLLSGTEGTRGYTF. Written as DNA, the CDR3 is TGTGCCAGCAGTTTATTATCGGGCACAGAGGGTACTCGTGGCTACACCTTC.

This clonotype was seen a handful of times. A junction end diverges from the germline sequence, so it may reflect a read error. The gene calls are TRBV11-2 and TRBJ2-2; maybe TRBD1 (7 bases). Looked up from germline, CDR1 is SGHAT and CDR2 is FQNNGV. There are 16 residues in the CDR3. CDR3 sequence: CAISLVGRGVAGELFF. For the CDR3, the DNA is TGTGCCATCAGCTTAGTGGGCAGGGGGGTTGCCGGGGAGCTGTTTTTT.

This clonotype was observed a handful of times. A read error may produce the germline difference seen at one junction end. This chain uses TRBV6-2 or TRBV6-3 with TRBJ1-2; D is uncertain. Germline-derived CDR1 and CDR2 are MNHEY and SVGEGT. There are 17 residues in the CDR3. This CDR3 is CASSYPRRENVNYGCTF. For the CDR3, the DNA is TGTGCCAGCAGTTACCCTCGCCGGGAGAACGTTAACTATGGCTGCACCTTC.

This clonotype was detected many times. V and J are TRBV6-2 or TRBV6-3 and TRBJ1-5; the match to TRBD1 covers 11 bases. V lost 0 bases to trimming and J lost 6 bases; unmatched junction nucleotides: 1. The germline CDR1 and CDR2 sequences are MNHEY and SVGEGT. CDR3 size: 15 residues. Here the CDR3 DNA reads TGTGCCAGCAGTTACTCGGGACAGGGGGTTCAGCCCCAGCATTTT. Residues: CASSYSGQGVQPQHF.

This sequence joins TRBV5-5 and TRBJ2-1; 14 bases fit TRBD2. Looked up from germline, CDR1 is SGHKS and CDR2 is YYEKEE (reference sequence). The CDR3 extends over 18 amino acids. CDR3 DNA: TGTGGAAGCAGCTTGGCGGGACTAGCGGGAGATACCTACAATGAGCAGTTCTTC. Residues: CGSSLAGLAGDTYNEQFF.

On this clonotype: The junction differs from germline at one of its ends, possibly a read error. The chain joins TRBV11-2 to TRBJ2-3; TRBD2 aligns across 8 bases. Germline V gene lookup returns CDR1 SGHAT and CDR2 FQNNGV. This CDR3 has 15 residues. The CDR3 spells CASRLEGAGGDTQYF. The CDR3 coding sequence is TGTGCCAGCAGATTAGAGGGTGCGGGGGGAGATACGCAGTATTTT.

In this sample, this clonotype turned up a few times. The junction departs from germline at one end; a sequencing error may be responsible. V is TRBV19 and J is TRBJ2-2; 8 positions match TRBD1. The CDR3 is 14 residues long. In germline, CDR1 is LNHDA, CDR2 SQIVND (reference sequence). The CDR3 DNA follows: TGTGCCAGTAGTATGACAGGGGAGACCGGGGAGCTGATTTTT. As protein: CASSMTGETGELIF. Full variable domain (rest looked up from reference TRBV19 and TRBJ2-2): DGGITQSPKYLFRKEGQNVTLSCEQNLNHDAMYWYRQDPGQGLRLIYYSQIVNDFQKGDIAEGYSVSREKKESFPLTVTSAQKNPTAFYLCASSMTGETGELIFGEGSRLTVL.

Comments on this clonotype: A junction boundary mismatches the germline segment, possibly from a read error. This sequence joins TRBV4-2 and TRBJ2-2; TRBD2 aligns across 9 bases. CDR1 is LGHNA, CDR2 YNFKEQ, per germline. The CDR3 length is 17 residues. The CDR3 spells CASGQDYRGGAPGELFF. CDR3 in DNA: TGTGCCAGCGGCCAAGATTATCGCGGGGGGGCTCCCGGGGAGCTGTTTTTT.

On this clonotype itself: Germline is not matched at one junction end, which may reflect a read error. This sequence joins TRBV29-1 and TRBJ2-7; D may be TRBD2 (6 bases). The length of the CDR3 is 14 residues. The germline V gene encodes CDR1 SQVTM and CDR2 ANQGSEA. In DNA, the CDR3 is TGCACCGTTGGAAGGGCGGGACCGACCTACAAGCAGTACTTC. As protein: CTVGRAGPTYKQYF.

With respect to this clonotype: The DNA is left out, because the CDR3 cannot be placed on it with certainty; the CDR3 is given as TCRdb lists it. The J gene is TRBJ2-1, the V gene TRBV20-1; the table gives TRBD1 as D, unverified against the DNA. In germline, CDR1 is DFQATT, CDR2 SNEGSKA (reference sequence). The CDR3 adds up to 17 amino acids, both ends counted. The CDR3 here is CSADFLVGDGSYTEELF.

With regard to this clonotype: This CDR3 fails to terminate in the conserved phenylalanine or tryptophan, so it likely reflects a read error. J is TRBJ2-7 and V is TRBV11-2; 8 bases map to TRBD1. The CDR3 is 15 amino acids. CDR1 and CDR2 (germline): SGHAT, FQNNGV. CDR3 DNA: TGTGCCAGCAGCCTAGATCAGGGGGCCCCCTACGGGCAGTACTTA. It codes for CASSLDQGAPYGQYL.

This clonotype showed up just once. The chain has TRBV6-2 or TRBV6-3 and TRBJ1-5, with D unresolved. Per the germline V gene, CDR1 is MNHEY and CDR2 is SVGEGT. This CDR3 region has 14 residues. Trimming took off 4 bases at V and 4 bases at J, with 11 bases between the two ends. The CDR3 region is CASSFHWLNQPQHF. Here the CDR3 DNA reads TGTGCCAGCAGTTTCCACTGGTTAAATCAGCCCCAGCATTTT.

The J gene is TRBJ2-7, the V gene TRBV20-1, with D perhaps matching TRBD2 (7 bases). This CDR3 is built from 15 residues. The V end was cut by 7 bases, the J end by 6 bases, with 25 bases between. Germline V lookup: CDR1 DFQATT, CDR2 SNEGSKA (reference sequence). In nucleotides, the CDR3 is TGCAGTGTTAGGGAAGGACTAGGGGGGACCTCCGAGCAGTACTTC. Protein product: CSVREGLGGTSEQYF.

V gene TRBV29-1 combines with J gene TRBJ1-4; D perhaps matches TRBD1 (5 bases). Per germline, CDR1 SQVTM and CDR2 ANQGSEA. The CDR3 loop spans 11 amino acids. Here the CDR3 DNA reads TGCAGAGGGACGGAGGATGAAAAACTGTTTTTT. Its protein is CRGTEDEKLFF.

This clonotype occurred once. Relative to the germline gene, one junction end is altered; a read error may explain this. CDR3 coding DNA: TGTGCTAGCAGCCAGACAGGGGATAGCTCCTACGAGCAGTACTTC. It translates to CASSQTGDSSYEQYF. This chain uses TRBV6-2 or TRBV6-3 with TRBJ2-7; TRBD1 matches 8 bases. This CDR3 spans 15 amino acids. Germline V lookup: CDR1 MNHEY, CDR2 SVGEGT.